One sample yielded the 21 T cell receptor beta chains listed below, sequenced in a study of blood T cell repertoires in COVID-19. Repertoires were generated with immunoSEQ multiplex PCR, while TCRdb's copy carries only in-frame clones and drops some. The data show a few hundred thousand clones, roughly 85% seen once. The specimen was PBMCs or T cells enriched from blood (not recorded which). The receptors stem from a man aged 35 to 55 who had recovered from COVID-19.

The CDR3 is CASSPGLERDTDTQYF. CDR3 coding DNA: TGTGCCAGCAGCCCCGGGTTGGAGCGTGACACAGATACGCAGTATTTT. V is TRBV7-9 and J is TRBJ2-3; unclear D gene. Trimming pared 5 bases from V and 2 bases from J, leaving 17 bases between. Germline CDR1 is SEHNR and CDR2 is FQNEAQ (reference sequence). This CDR3 contains 16 residues.

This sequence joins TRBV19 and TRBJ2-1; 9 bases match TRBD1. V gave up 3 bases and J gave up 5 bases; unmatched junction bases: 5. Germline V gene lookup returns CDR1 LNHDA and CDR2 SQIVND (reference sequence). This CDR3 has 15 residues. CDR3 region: CASSIRDRADNEQFF. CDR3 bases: TGTGCCAGTAGTATCAGGGACAGGGCGGACAATGAGCAGTTCTTC.

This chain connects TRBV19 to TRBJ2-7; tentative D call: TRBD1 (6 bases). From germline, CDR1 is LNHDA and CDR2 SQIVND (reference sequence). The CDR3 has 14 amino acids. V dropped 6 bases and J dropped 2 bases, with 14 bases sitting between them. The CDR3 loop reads CASRVGSGAYEQYF. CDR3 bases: TGTGCCAGTAGAGTGGGGTCAGGGGCCTACGAGCAGTACTTC.

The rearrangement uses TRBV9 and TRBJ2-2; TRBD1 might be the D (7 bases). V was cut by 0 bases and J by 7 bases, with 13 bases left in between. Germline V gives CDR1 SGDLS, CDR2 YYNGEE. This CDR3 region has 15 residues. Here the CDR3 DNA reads TGTGCCAGCAGCGTAGCAGCAGGGGGGATCGGGGAGCTGTTTTTT. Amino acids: CASSVAAGGIGELFF.

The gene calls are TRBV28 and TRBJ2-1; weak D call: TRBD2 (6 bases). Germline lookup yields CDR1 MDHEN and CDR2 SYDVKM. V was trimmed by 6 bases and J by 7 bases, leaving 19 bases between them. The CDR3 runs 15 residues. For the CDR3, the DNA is TGTGCCAGCAGACCCCCCGGTGGGACTTGGAATGAGCAGTTCTTC. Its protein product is CASRPPGGTWNEQFF.

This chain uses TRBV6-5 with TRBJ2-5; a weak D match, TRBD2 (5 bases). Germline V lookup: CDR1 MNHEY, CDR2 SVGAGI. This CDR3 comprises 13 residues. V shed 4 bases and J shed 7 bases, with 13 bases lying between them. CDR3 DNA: TGTGCCAGCAGTTCAGGCGGGTCCGGGACCCAGTACTTC. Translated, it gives CASSSGGSGTQYF.

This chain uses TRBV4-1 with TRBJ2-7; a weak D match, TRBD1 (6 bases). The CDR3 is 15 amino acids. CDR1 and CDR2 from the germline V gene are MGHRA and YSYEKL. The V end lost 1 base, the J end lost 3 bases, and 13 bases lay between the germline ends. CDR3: CASSQVLLGHYEQYF. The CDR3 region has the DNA TGCGCCAGCAGCCAAGTTTTGCTGGGACACTACGAGCAGTACTTC.

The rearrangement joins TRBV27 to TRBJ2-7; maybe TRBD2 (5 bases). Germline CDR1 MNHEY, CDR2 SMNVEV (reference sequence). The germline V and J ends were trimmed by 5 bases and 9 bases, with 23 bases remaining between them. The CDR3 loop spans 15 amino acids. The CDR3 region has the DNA TGTGCCAGCAGTCCCCCGGGATCACCTCTTTGGGCGCAGTACTTC. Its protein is CASSPPGSPLWAQYF.

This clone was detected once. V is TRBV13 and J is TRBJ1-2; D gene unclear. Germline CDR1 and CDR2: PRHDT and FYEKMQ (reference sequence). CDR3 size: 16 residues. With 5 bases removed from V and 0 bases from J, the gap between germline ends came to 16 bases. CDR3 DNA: TGTGCCAGCAGCCAGTCGTCACACATGTCTAACTATGGCTACACCTTC. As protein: CASSQSSHMSNYGYTF.

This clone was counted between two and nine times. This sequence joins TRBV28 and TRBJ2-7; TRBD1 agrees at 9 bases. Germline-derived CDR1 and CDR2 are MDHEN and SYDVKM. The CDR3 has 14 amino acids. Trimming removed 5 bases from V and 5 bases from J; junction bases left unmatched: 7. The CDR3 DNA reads TGTGCCAGCAGTCACGCCGGGACAGGGAACGAGCAGTACTTC. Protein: CASSHAGTGNEQYF.

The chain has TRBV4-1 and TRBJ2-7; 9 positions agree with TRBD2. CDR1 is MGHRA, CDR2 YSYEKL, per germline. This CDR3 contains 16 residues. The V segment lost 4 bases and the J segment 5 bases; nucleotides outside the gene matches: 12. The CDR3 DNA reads TGCGCCAGCAGCCCTGGACGAGCGGGAGGTGAGGACGAGCAGTACTTC. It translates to CASSPGRAGGEDEQYF.

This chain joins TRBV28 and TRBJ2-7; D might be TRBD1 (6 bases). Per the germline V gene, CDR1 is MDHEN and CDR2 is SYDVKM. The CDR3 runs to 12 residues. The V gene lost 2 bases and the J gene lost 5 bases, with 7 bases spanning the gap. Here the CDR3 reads CASSLRTDEQYF. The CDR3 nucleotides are TGTGCCAGCAGTTTAAGGACAGACGAGCAGTACTTC.

CDR3 region: CASSLELAGGRNEQFF. The DNA for the CDR3 is TGTGCCAGCAGCTTGGAACTAGCGGGAGGGCGGAATGAGCAGTTCTTC. The chain combines TRBV5-4 with TRBJ2-1; 13 bases map to TRBD2. V gave up 0 bases and J gave up 7 bases; unmatched junction bases: 4. The CDR3 is 16 residues long. Germline CDR1 and CDR2: SGHNT and YYREEE (reference sequence). Full variable domain (outside the CDR3, taken from reference TRBV5-4 and TRBJ2-1): ETGVTQSPTHLIKTRGQQVTLRCSSQSGHNTVSWYQQALGQGPQFIFQYYREEENGRGNFPPRFSGLQFPNYSSELNVNALELDDSALYLCASSLELAGGRNEQFFGPGTRLTVL.

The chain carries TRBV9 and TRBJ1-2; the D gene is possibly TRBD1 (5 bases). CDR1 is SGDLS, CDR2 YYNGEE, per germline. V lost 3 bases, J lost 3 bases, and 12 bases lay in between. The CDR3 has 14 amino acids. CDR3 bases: TGTGCCAGCAGCGCCTTAGGGGATCACTATGGCTACACCTTC. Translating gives CASSALGDHYGYTF.

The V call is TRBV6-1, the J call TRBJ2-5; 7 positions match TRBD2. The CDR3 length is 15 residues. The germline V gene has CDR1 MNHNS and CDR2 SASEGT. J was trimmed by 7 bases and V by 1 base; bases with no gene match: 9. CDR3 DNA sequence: TGTGCCAGCAGTGAAGACGGGGGGAGTATTGGGACCCAGTACTTC. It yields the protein CASSEDGGSIGTQYF.

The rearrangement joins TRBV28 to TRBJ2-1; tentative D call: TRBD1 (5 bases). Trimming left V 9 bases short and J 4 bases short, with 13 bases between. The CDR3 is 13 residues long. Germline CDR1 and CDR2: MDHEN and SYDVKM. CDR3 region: CASTRVSYNEQFF. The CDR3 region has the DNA TGTGCCAGTACCAGGGTATCATACAATGAGCAGTTCTTC.

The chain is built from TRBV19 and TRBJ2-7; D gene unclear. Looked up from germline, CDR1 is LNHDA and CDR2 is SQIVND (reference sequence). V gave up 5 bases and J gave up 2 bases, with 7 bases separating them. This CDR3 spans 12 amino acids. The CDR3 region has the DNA TGTGCCAGTAGTGGCCAGGCCTACGAGCAGTACTTC. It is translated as CASSGQAYEQYF.

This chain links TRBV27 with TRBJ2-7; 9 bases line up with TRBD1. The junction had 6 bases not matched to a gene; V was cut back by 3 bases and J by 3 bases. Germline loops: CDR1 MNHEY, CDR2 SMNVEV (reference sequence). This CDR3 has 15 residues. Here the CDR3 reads CASSFSGQGNYEQYF. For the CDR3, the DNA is TGTGCCAGCAGTTTCTCCGGACAGGGGAACTACGAGCAGTACTTC.

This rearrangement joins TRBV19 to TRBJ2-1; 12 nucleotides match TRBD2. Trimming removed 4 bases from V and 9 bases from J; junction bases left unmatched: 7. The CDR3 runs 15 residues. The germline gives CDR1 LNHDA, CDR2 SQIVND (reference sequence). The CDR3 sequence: CASSNPGLAGTEQFF. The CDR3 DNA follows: TGTGCCAGTAGTAATCCGGGACTAGCGGGCACTGAGCAGTTCTTC. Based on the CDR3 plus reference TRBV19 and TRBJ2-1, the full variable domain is DGGITQSPKYLFRKEGQNVTLSCEQNLNHDAMYWYRQDPGQGLRLIYYSQIVNDFQKGDIAEGYSVSREKKESFPLTVTSAQKNPTAFYLCASSNPGLAGTEQFFGPGTRLTVL.

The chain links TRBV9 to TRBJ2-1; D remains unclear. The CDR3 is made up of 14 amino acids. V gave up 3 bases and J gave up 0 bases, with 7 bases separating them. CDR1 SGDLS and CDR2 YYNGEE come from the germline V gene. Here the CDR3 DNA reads TGTGCCAGCAGCGGTCTAAGCTCCTACAATGAGCAGTTCTTC. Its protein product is CASSGLSSYNEQFF.

The CDR3 bases are TGTGCCAGCAGCTTACCGGGACAGGGGGCGGGCGAGCAGTACTTC. It codes for CASSLPGQGAGEQYF. The V and J genes are TRBV7-8 and TRBJ2-7, with 12 bases aligning to TRBD1. Germline V gene data show CDR1 as SGHVS and CDR2 as FQNEAQ. CDR3 size: 15 residues. The trim removed 2 bases at V and 6 bases at J, leaving 5 bases unmatched.